This T cell receptor (beta chain) came from a study of blood T cell repertoires in COVID-19. Whole-study context: Acute and convalescent COVID-19 specimens originated in the United States, Italy and Spain. PBMCs, B-cell-depleted T cells, or T cells provided the cDNA or gDNA that made up the material.

Authors' data handling: Reference gene primers were amplified, and this amplification served to estimate nucleated cell counts. Generated by immunoSEQ multiplex PCR, the TCRdb table keeps only in-frame clones and is missing some. The DNA was the basis for D and trimming; V, J and clone size are from that table. The sample includes around 130,000 clones, about 80% of them seen just once. Per germline, CDR1 SGHTA and CDR2 FQGTGA. Trimming removed 5 bases from V and 1 base from J; junction bases left unmatched: 11. The CDR3 length is 17 residues. The sequence was collected from a man aged 40-49 years with acute COVID-19. V and J are TRBV7-3 and TRBJ2-5; 9 bases agree with TRBD2. The sample was PBMCs or T cells enriched from blood (not recorded which). CDR3 loop: CASSPTRGGAVQETQYF. Written as DNA, the CDR3 is TGTGCCAGCAGCCCTACACGCGGGGGGGCGGTCCAAGAGACCCAGTACTTC. Full variable domain (outside the CDR3, taken from reference TRBV7-3 and TRBJ2-5): GAGVSQTPSNKVTEKGKYVELRCDPISGHTALYWYRQSLGQGPEFLIYFQGTGAADDSGLPNDRFFAVRPEGSVSTLKIQRTERGDSAVYLCASSPTRGGAVQETQYFGPGTRLLVL.